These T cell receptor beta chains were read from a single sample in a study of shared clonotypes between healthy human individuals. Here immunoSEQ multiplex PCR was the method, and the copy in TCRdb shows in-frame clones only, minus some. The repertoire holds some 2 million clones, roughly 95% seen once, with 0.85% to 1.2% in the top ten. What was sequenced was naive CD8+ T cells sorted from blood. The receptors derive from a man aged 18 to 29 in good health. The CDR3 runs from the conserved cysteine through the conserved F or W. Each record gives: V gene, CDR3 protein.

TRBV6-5,CASSYSAGSFGELFF
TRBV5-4,CASSLEANPYEQYF
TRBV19,CASSIVGLDNQPQHF
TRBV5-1,CASSPFVGFYEQFF
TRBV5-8,CATDPGLNTYEQYF
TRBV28,CASSSLTGPNQPQHF
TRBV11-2,CASSLYPLNTEAFF
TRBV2,CASSGTDTYEQYF
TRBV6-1,CASRTRDTEAFF
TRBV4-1,CASSQEGLEQYF
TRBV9,CASSSGSSVEQYF
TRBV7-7,CASSLTGVDEQYF
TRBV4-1,CASSQGQGINEQYF
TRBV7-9,CASSLVERETQYF
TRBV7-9,CASSLASGGPTAYEQYF
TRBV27,CASSSGSSYEQYF
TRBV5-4,CASSAGGLDGYTF
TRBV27,CASAIGRGRTSYEQYF
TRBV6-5,CASSYFAGNTGELFF
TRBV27,CASSFSGEQFF
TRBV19,CASSIMGIQPQHF
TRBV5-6,CASSLASSGPESPTGELFF
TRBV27,CASSLRTGPLAMNTEAFF
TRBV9,CASSDLDTQYF
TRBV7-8,CASSQIGETGNTIYF
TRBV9,CASSVERSQETQYF
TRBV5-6,CASSLAVGGEQYF